Reported below is one TCR beta chain. Its target is not known. This specimen belongs to a study of vaccination and CD4 T cells after COVID-19. Unmatched junction bases numbered 2, after V lost 4 bases and J lost 5 bases. Germline V gives CDR1 SGHAT, CDR2 FQNNGV. The CDR3 totals 15 residues. Scientists ran DNA taken from cultured CD4+ T cells through the Oncomine TCR Beta short-read assay for sequencing. One entry per CDR3 protein, called by TCRdb with MiXCR from the PCR reads. The table includes some 23,000 distinct CDR3 sequences, about 40% detected once. Time point specified: late sampling 161 to 241 days after vaccination in three convalescent patients. The treatment denotes: roughly ten-day PBMC culture with coronavirus spike peptide pools or control peptides (ViraFEST assay).

This sequence was found in a human donor who had recovered from COVID-19. The chain is built from TRBV11-2 and TRBJ2-5; 15 bases map to TRBD2. The specimen was CD4+ T cells from blood, cultured in vitro, collected about 7 months after SARS-CoV-2 vaccination. CDR3 amino acids: CASSSGLAGGETQYF. DNA of the CDR3: TGTGCCAGCAGCTCAGGACTAGCGGGAGGGGAGACCCAGTACTTC. Full variable domain (rest looked up from reference TRBV11-2 and TRBJ2-5): EAGVAQSPRYKIIEKRQSVAFWCNPISGHATLYWYQQILGQGPKLLIQFQNNGVVDDSQLPKDRFSAERLKGVDSTLKIQPAKLEDSAVYLCASSSGLAGGETQYFGPGTRLLVL.